The 11 T cell receptor beta chains below come from one sample, sequenced in a study of control samples from healthy donors and cancer patients. TCRdb's copy holds only in-frame clones and misses some; the assay was immunoSEQ multiplex PCR. There are 85,000 to 90,000 clones in the sample; more than 75% occur only once, and over 2% lies in the top ten. The sequenced sample was blood. Receptors originate from a woman in her forties in good health.

V is TRBV9 and J is TRBJ1-2; D gene uncertain. CDR1 SGDLS and CDR2 YYNGEE come from the germline V gene. This CDR3 comprises 15 residues. V was cut by 2 bases and J by 1 base, with 12 bases left in between. The CDR3 DNA sequence: TGTGCCAGCAGCGTCGGAGGGTTGGGTAACTATGGCTACACCTTC. Amino acid sequence: CASSVGGLGNYGYTF.

V is TRBV7-9 and J is TRBJ1-4; D gene ambiguous. V gave up 6 bases and J gave up 0 bases, with 8 bases separating them. The CDR3 is 14 residues long. The germline V gene has CDR1 SEHNR and CDR2 FQNEAQ (reference sequence). The DNA for the CDR3 is TGTGCCAGCAGTCTACAGACAACTAATGAAAAACTGTTTTTT. Translating gives CASSLQTTNEKLFF.

The chain recombines TRBV9 with TRBJ2-1; 9 bases fit TRBD1. The J segment lost 5 bases and the V segment lost 1 base, leaving 4 bases of the junction unmatched. From germline, CDR1 is SGDLS and CDR2 YYNGEE. This CDR3 contains 15 residues. Here the CDR3 reads CASSVRDRGDNEQFF. As DNA, the CDR3 is TGTGCCAGCAGCGTAAGAGACAGGGGGGACAATGAGCAGTTCTTC.

This clone was seen only a few times. J is TRBJ2-3 and V is TRBV7-9; TRBD1 matches 7 bases. Per germline, CDR1 SEHNR and CDR2 FQNEAQ (reference sequence). CDR3 length: 15 amino acids. J lost 2 bases, V lost 7 bases, and 9 bases had no gene match. The CDR3 reads CASNDDRVYTDTQYF. The CDR3 bases are TGTGCCAGCAACGACGACAGGGTATACACAGATACGCAGTATTTT.

The chain has TRBV20-1 and TRBJ1-5; D is unresolved. Trimming shortened V by 3 bases and J by 5 bases, and 17 bases separated the two germline ends. Germline-derived CDR1 and CDR2 are DFQATT and SNEGSKA (reference sequence). The CDR3 is 15 amino acids. The CDR3 coding sequence is TGCAGTGCTAGTCCCAGGAGGAACCGGGATCAGCCCCAGCATTTT. The encoded protein is CSASPRRNRDQPQHF.

The V gene is TRBV2, the J gene TRBJ1-6, with 9 bases matching TRBD1. Trimming at V came to 7 bases and at J to 12 bases, leaving 25 bases not matched to a gene. Looked up from germline, CDR1 is SNHLY and CDR2 is FYNNEI. The CDR3 has 19 amino acids. The CDR3 sequence is CASTLPEWDREKRKGPLHF. DNA of the CDR3: TGTGCCAGCACCCTCCCGGAGTGGGACAGGGAAAAACGGAAGGGACCCCTCCACTTT.

The chain has TRBV24-1 and TRBJ2-2; D gene uncertain. Germline V lookup: CDR1 KGHDR, CDR2 SFDVKD. This CDR3 is built from 16 residues. The V end was cut by 0 bases, the J end by 0 bases, with 7 bases between. In DNA, the CDR3 is TGTGCCACCAGTGATTTGGACGAAACGAACACCGGGGAGCTGTTTTTT. Protein product: CATSDLDETNTGELFF.

The chain links TRBV2 to TRBJ2-1, with TRBD2 matching over 7 bases. The V gene's germline CDR1 is SNHLY and CDR2 FYNNEI. CDR3 length: 12 residues. Trimming cost V 6 bases and J 8 bases; bases outside gene matches: 4. The DNA for the CDR3 is TGTGCCAGCAGGGGGGGGGTCGATGAGCAGTTCTTC. Translated: CASRGGVDEQFF.

V gene TRBV5-5 combines with J gene TRBJ2-5, with D possibly TRBD1 on 5 matching bases. The CDR3 length is 15 residues. V dropped 0 bases and J dropped 7 bases, with 16 bases sitting between them. Per germline, CDR1 SGHKS and CDR2 YYEKEE (reference sequence). The DNA of the CDR3 is TGTGCCAGCAGCTTGGACCCGCAGGGTCAGGGGACCCAGTACTTC. This codes for CASSLDPQGQGTQYF.

In its sample, this clone was seen once. The chain is built from TRBV2 and TRBJ1-5; D is ambiguous. Looked up from germline, CDR1 is SNHLY and CDR2 is FYNNEI. There are 14 residues in the CDR3. V lost 4 bases, J lost 0 bases, and 7 bases lay in between. The CDR3 sequence is CASSVQISNQPQHF. The CDR3 DNA sequence: TGTGCCAGCAGTGTACAGATTAGCAATCAGCCCCAGCATTTT.

The chain uses TRBV2 and TRBJ2-3; a weak D match, TRBD1 (5 bases). Germline CDR1 reads SNHLY; CDR2 reads FYNNEI. Trimming stripped 2 bases from V and 0 bases from J, with 12 bases between. This CDR3 is built from 16 residues. The CDR3 reads CASSERRGTSTDTQYF. CDR3 bases: TGTGCCAGCAGTGAAAGAAGGGGTACTAGCACAGATACGCAGTATTTT.